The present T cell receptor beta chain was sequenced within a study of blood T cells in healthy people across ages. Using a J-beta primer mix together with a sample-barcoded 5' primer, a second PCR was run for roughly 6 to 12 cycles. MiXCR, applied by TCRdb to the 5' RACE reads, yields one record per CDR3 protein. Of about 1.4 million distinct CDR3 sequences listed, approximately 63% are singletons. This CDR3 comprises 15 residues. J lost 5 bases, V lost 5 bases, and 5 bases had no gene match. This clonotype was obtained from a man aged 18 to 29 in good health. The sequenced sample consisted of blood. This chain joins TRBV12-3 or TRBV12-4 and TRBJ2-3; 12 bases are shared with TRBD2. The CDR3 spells CASSRLAGEGDTQYF. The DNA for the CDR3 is TGTGCCAGCAGTCGACTAGCGGGAGAAGGAGATACGCAGTATTTT.